This T cell receptor (beta chain) was profiled in a study of CD8 T cells in Susac syndrome. Whole-study results and caveats: The study recognized that the number of individuals in its TCR sequencing and HLA analysis was relatively small.

0.5 to 1 ug RNA was reverse transcribed with random hexamers. An immunoSEQ multiplex PCR generated amplified TCR beta CDR3 products spanning 54 Vbeta and 13 Jbeta. TCRdb redid the calling of the immunoSEQ multiplex PCR reads with MiXCR, one entry per CDR3 protein. In the table there are 150,000 to 200,000 distinct CDR3 sequences, approximately 94% of which are singletons. The germline gives CDR1 LGHNA, CDR2 YSLEER. The V gene lost 1 base and the J gene lost 8 bases, with 12 bases spanning the gap. The CDR3 length is 13 residues. Notes on this clonotype: Its antigen is not known.

Sequenced sample: CD4+ T cells from PBMCs. The chain has TRBV4-3 and TRBJ2-7; tentatively, D is TRBD1 (6 bases). This TCR derives from a human donor with multiple sclerosis. DNA for the CDR3: TGCGCCAGCAGCCAAGCCCCAGGGGCTAAGCAGTACTTC. This codes for CASSQAPGAKQYF.